This TCR beta chain comes out of a study of blood T cell repertoires in COVID-19. Here immunoSEQ multiplex PCR was the method, and the copy in TCRdb shows in-frame clones only, minus some. In the table there are around 130,000 clones, over 75% of which are singletons. This TCR derives from a man in his 70s with active COVID-19. Sequenced sample: peripheral blood.

In DNA, the CDR3 is TGCAGTGCGGAGACAGGGATTGAAGCTTTCTTT. Translation: CSAETGIEAFF. The chain links TRBV20-1 to TRBJ1-1, with TRBD1 identical over 7 bases. The ends lost 6 bases at V and 7 bases at J; junction bases unmatched: 5. From germline, CDR1 is DFQATT and CDR2 SNEGSKA (reference sequence). This CDR3 spans 11 amino acids.